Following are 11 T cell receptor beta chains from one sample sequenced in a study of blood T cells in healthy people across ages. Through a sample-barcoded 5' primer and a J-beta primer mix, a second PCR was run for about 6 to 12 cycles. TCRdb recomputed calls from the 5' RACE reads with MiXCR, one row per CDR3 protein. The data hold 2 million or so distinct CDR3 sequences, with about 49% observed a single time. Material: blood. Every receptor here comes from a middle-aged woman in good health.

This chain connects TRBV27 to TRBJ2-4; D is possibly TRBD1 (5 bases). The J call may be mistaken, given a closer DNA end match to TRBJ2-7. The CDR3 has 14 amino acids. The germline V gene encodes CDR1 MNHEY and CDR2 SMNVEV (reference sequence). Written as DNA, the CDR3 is TGTGCCAGCAGCGTCAGGGTTTCCGTAGGCGAGCAGTACTTC. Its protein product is CASSVRVSVGEQYF.

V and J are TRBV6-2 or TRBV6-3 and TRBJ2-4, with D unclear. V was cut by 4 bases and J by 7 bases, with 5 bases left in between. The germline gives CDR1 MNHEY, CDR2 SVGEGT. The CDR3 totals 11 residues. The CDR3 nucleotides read TGTGCCAGCAGTTGGGCGAACATTCAGTACTTC. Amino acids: CASSWANIQYF.

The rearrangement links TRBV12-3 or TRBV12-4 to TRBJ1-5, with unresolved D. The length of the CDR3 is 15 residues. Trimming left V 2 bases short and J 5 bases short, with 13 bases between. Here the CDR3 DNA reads TGTGCCAGCAGTTTACGGGCAGGTATCTATCAGCCCCAGCATTTT. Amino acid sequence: CASSLRAGIYQPQHF.

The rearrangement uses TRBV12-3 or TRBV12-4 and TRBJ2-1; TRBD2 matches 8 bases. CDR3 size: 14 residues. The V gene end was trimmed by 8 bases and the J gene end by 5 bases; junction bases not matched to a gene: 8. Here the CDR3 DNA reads TGTGCCAGCCTAGCCAGCGGGGGAGACAATGAGCAGTTCTTC. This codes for CASLASGGDNEQFF.

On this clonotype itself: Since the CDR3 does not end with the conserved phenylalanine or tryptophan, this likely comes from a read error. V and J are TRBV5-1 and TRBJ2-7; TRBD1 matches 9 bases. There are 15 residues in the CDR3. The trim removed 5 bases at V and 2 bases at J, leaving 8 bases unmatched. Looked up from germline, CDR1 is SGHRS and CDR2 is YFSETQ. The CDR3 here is CASRVGTGIAYEQYL. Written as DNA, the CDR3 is TGCGCCAGCAGGGTTGGGACAGGGATTGCCTACGAGCAGTACTTG.

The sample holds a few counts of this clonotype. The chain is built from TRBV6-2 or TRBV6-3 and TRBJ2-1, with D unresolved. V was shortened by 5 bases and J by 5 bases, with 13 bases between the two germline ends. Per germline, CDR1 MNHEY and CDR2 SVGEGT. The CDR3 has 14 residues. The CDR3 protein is CASSPKTLDNEQFF. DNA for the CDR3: TGTGCCAGCAGTCCCAAAACGCTGGACAATGAGCAGTTCTTC.

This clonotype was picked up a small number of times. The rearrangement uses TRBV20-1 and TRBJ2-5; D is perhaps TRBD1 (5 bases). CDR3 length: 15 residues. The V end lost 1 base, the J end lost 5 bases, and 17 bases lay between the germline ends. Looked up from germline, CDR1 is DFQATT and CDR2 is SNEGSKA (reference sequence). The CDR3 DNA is TGCAGTGCTAGAGCTATCGGACACCCGAAGGAGACCCAGTACTTC. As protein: CSARAIGHPKETQYF.

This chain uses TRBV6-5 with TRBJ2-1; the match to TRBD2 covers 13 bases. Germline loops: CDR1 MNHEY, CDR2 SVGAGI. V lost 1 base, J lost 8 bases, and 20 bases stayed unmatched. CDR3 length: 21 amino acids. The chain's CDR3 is CASSYYPTSGGSSRFLDEQFF. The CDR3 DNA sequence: TGTGCCAGCAGTTACTATCCGACTAGCGGGGGGTCCTCCCGGTTTCTCGATGAGCAGTTCTTC.

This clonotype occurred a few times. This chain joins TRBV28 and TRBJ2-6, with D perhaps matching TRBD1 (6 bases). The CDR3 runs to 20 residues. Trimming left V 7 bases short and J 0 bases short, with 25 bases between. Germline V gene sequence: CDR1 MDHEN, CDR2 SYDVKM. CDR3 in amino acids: CASTTNRRGQEDSGANVLTF. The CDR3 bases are TGTGCCAGCACGACCAACCGTCGGGGACAAGAAGACTCTGGGGCCAACGTCCTGACTTTC.

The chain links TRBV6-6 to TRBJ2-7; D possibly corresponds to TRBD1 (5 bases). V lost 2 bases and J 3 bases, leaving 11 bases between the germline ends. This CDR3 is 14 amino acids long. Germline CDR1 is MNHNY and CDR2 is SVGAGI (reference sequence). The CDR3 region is CASSYQDRDYEQYF. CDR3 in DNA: TGTGCCAGCAGTTACCAAGACAGAGACTACGAGCAGTACTTC.

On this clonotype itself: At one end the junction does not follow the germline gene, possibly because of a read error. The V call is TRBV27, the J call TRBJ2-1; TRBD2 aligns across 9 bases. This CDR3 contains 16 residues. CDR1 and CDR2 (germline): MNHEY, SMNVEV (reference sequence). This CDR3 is CVSSFSAGGGYNEQFF. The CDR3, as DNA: TGTGTCAGCAGTTTCTCTGCGGGGGGGGGCTACAATGAGCAGTTCTTC.